A single sample is the source of the 3 T cell receptor beta chains below, sequenced in a study of esophageal squamous cell carcinoma under preoperative chemotherapy (dated by TCRdb to the late 2010s). Libraries were prepared through PCR. Reads for this sample came from a HiSeq X Ten. Using fastp trimming at Q25 and MiXCR clonotype assembly, TCRdb reanalyzed the public sequencing data and kept in-frame beta chains. Here each entry gathers all rows of one CDR3 protein and keeps the most common genes and DNA. The sample table lists about 7,000 distinct CDR3 sequences, about 30% of them with a count of one. Jointly, the top ten make up 13% to 15% of the sample. Explained via the paper, the time point label denotes: before preoperative PTX-NDP chemotherapy. This specimen was collected from a patient given preoperative chemotherapy. These receptors came from a human donor with esophageal squamous cell carcinoma. The donor label of this sample is uncertain.

There are a few counts of this clonotype. The chain employs TRBV6-2 or TRBV6-3 and TRBJ2-1; no definite D call. The CDR3 is 14 residues long. Germline CDR1 reads MNHEY; CDR2 reads SVGEGT. Trimming removed 6 bases from V and 10 bases from J, with 19 bases in between. The CDR3 protein is CASSTFGPVGEQFF. As DNA, the CDR3 is TGTGCCAGCAGCACCTTTGGGCCGGTGGGAGAGCAGTTCTTC.

This clonotype has just a few counts. At one of its ends the junction is not consistent with the germline gene, which may arise from a read error. This chain uses TRBV27 with TRBJ2-1; 9 bases line up with TRBD2. The CDR3 loop spans 15 amino acids. Per the germline V gene, CDR1 is MNHEY and CDR2 is SMNVEV (reference sequence). Here the CDR3 reads CASSFFSGGKNEQVF. The CDR3 nucleotides are TGTGCCAGCAGTTTTTTTAGCGGGGGTAAGAATGAGCAGGTGTTC.

Comment on this clonotype: No conserved phenylalanine or tryptophan is present at the end of the CDR3, so a read error is the likely explanation. The CDR3 loop reads CASQRGNSYEQFC. As DNA, the CDR3 is TGTGCCAGCCAAAGGGGAAACTCCTACGAGCAGTTCTGC. The chain uses TRBV7-9 and TRBJ2-1; D is perhaps TRBD1 (5 bases). The CDR3 extends over 13 amino acids. Germline CDR1 is SEHNR and CDR2 is FQNEAQ (reference sequence). Trimming cost V 8 bases and J 10 bases, with 18 bases left between them.